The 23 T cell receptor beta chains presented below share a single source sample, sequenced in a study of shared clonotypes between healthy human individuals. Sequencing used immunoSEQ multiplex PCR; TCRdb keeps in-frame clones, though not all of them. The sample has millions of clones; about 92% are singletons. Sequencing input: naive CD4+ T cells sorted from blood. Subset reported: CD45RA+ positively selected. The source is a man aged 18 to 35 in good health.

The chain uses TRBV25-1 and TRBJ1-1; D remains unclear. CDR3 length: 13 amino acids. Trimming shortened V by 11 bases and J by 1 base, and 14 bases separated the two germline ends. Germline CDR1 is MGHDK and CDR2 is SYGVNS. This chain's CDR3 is CAVKGRSNTEAFF. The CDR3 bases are TGTGCCGTAAAAGGCAGGTCGAACACTGAAGCTTTCTTT.

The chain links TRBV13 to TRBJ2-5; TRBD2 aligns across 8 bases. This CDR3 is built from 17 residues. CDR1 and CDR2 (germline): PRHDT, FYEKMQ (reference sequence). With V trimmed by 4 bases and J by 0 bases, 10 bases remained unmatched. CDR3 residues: CASSSSSAGAYQETQYF. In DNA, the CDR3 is TGTGCCAGCAGCTCTTCCTCAGCGGGGGCCTACCAAGAGACCCAGTACTTC.

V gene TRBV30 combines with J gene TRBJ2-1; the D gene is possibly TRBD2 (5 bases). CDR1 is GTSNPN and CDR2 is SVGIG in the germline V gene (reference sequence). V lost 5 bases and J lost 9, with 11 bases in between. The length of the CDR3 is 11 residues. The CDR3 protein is CAWRGFGEQFF. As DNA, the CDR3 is TGTGCCTGGCGAGGGTTTGGTGAGCAGTTCTTC.

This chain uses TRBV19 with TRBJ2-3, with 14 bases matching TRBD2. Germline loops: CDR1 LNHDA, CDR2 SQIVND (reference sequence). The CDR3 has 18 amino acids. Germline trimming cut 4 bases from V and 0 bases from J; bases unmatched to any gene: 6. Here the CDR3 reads CASSKGTSGGVSTDTQYF. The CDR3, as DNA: TGTGCCAGTAGTAAGGGGACTAGCGGGGGCGTTAGCACAGATACGCAGTATTTT.

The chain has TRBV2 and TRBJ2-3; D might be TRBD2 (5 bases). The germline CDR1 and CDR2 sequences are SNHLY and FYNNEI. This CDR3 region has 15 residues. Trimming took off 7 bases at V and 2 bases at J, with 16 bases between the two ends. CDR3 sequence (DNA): TGTGCCAGCAAACAAAGTGGGCGGGTCACAGATACGCAGTATTTT. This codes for CASKQSGRVTDTQYF.

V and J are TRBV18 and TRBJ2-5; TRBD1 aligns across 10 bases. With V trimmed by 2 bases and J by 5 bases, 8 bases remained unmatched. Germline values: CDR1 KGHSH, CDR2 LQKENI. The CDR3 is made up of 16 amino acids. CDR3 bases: TGTGCCAGCTCACCATCGGGACAGGGGATTCGGGAGACCCAGTACTTC. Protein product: CASSPSGQGIRETQYF.

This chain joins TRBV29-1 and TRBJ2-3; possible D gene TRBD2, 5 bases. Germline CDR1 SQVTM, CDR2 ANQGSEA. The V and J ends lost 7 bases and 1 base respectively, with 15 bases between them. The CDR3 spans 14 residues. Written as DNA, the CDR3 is TGCAGCGGGCGACTACCCAAAGGCACAGATACGCAGTATTTT. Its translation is CSGRLPKGTDTQYF.

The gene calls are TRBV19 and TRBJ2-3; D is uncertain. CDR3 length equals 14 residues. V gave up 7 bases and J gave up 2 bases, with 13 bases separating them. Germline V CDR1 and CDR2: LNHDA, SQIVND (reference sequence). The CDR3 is CASNSPSDTDTQYF. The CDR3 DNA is TGTGCCAGTAACAGTCCCAGTGACACAGATACGCAGTATTTT.

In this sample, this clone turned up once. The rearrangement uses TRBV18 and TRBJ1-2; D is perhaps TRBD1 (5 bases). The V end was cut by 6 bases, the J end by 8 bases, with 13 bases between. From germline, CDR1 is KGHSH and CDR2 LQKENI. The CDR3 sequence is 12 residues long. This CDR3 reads CASSPVGGGYTF. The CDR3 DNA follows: TGTGCCAGCTCCCCAGTCGGGGGGGGCTACACCTTC.

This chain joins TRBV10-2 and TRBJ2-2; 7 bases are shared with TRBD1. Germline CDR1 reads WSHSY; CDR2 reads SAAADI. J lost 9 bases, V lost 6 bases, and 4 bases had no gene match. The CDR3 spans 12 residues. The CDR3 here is CASRDRPWELFF. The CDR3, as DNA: TGCGCCAGCAGGGACAGGCCTTGGGAGCTGTTTTTT.

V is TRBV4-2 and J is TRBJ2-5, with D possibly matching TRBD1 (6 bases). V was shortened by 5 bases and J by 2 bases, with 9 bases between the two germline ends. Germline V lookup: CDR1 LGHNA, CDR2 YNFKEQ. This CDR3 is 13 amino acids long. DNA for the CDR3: TGTGCCAGCAGCTTGGACAGACAAGAGACCCAGTACTTC. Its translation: CASSLDRQETQYF.

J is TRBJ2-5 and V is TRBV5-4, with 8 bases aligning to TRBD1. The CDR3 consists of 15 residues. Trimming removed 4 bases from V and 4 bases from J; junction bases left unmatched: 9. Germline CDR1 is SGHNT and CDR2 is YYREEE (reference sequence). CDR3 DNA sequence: TGTGCCAGCAGCATTTGGACAGGGATTTTAGAGACCCAGTACTTC. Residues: CASSIWTGILETQYF.

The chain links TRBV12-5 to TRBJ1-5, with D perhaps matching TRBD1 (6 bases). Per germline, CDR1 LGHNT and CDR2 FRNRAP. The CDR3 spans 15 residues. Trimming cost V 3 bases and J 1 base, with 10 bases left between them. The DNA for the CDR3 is TGTGCTAGTGGTTTACAGGGAGGAAGCAATCAGCCCCAGCATTTT. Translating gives CASGLQGGSNQPQHF. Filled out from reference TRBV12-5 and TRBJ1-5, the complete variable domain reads DARVTQTPRHKVTEMGQEVTMRCQPILGHNTVFWYRQTMMQGLELLAYFRNRAPLDDSGMPKDRFSAEMPDATLATLKIQPSEPRDSAVYFCASGLQGGSNQPQHFGDGTRLSIL.

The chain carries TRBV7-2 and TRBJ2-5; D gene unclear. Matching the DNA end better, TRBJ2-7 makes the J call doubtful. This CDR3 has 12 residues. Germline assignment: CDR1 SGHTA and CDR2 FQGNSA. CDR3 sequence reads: CASSRSSYEQYF. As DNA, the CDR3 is TGTGCCAGCAGCCGTAGCTCCTACGAGCAGTACTTC.

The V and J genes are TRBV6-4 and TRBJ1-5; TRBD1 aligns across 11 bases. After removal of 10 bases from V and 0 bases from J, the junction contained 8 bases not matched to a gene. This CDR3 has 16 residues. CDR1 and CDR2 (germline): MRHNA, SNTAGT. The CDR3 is CANRDRGIYSNQPQHF. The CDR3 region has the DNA TGTGCCAATAGGGACAGGGGGATCTATAGCAATCAGCCCCAGCATTTT.

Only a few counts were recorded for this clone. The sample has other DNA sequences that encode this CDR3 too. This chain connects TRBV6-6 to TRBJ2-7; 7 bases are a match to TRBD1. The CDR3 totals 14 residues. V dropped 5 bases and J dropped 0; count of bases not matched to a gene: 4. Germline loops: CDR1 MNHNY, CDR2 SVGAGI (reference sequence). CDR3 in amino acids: CASSPRDSSYEQYF. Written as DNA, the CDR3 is TGTGCCAGCAGTCCACGGGACAGCTCCTACGAGCAGTACTTC.

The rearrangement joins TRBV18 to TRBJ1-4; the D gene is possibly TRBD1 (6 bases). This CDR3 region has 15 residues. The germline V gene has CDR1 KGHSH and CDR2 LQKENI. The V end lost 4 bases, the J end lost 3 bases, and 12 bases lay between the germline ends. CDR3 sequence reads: CASSRTTGPNEKLFF. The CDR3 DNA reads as TGTGCCAGCTCACGCACTACAGGGCCTAATGAAAAACTGTTTTTT. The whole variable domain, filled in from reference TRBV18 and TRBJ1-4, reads NAGVMQNPRHLVRRRGQEARLRCSPMKGHSHVYWYRQLPEEGLKFMVYLQKENIIDESGMPKERFSAEFPKEGPSILRIQQVVRGDSAAYFCASSRTTGPNEKLFFGSGTQLSVL.

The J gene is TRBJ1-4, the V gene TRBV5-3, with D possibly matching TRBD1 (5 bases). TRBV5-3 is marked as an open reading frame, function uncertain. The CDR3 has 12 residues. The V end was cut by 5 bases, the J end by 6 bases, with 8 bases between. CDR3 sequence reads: CARRRGYEKLFF. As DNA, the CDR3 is TGTGCCAGAAGAAGGGGTTATGAAAAACTGTTTTTT.

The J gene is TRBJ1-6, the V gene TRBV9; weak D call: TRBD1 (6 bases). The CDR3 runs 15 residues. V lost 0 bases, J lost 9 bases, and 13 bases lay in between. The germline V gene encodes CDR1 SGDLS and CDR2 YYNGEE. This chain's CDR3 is CASSVATGAGSPLHF. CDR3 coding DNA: TGTGCCAGCAGCGTAGCTACGGGGGCGGGTTCACCCCTCCACTTT.

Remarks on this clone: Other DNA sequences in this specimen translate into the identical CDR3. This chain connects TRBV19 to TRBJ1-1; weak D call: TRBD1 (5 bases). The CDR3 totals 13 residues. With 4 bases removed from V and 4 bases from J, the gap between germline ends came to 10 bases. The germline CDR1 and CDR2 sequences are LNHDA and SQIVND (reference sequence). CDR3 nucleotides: TGTGCCAGTAGTACCAATAGGGGCACTGAAGCTTTCTTT. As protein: CASSTNRGTEAFF.

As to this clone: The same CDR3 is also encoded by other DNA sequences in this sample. CDR3 nucleotide sequence: TGCGCCAGCAGCTTGGAGTCCGGATCCACCGGGGAGCTGTTTTTT. The encoded protein is CASSLESGSTGELFF. V gene TRBV5-1 combines with J gene TRBJ2-2, with D uncertain. Germline lookup yields CDR1 SGHRS and CDR2 YFSETQ. V shed 0 bases and J shed 4 bases, with 10 bases lying between them. The CDR3 covers 15 residues.

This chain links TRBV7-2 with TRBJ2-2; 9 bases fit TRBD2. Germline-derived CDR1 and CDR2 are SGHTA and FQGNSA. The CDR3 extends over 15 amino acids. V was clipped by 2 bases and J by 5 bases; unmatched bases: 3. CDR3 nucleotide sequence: TGTGCCAGCAGCTTACCGGGACTAGCAACCGGGGAGCTGTTTTTT. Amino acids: CASSLPGLATGELFF.

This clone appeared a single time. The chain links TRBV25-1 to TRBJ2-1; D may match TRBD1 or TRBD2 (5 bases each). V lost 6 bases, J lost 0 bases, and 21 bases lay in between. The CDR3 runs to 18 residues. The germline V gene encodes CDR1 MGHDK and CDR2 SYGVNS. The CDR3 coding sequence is TGTGCCAGCAGCGCCTCCCCGGGGCAGACGAGCTCCTACAATGAGCAGTTCTTC. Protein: CASSASPGQTSSYNEQFF.